This T cell receptor (beta chain) stems from a study of cytomegalovirus exposure and HLA in healthy donors. Study at large: Earlier results showed 117 million unique TCR beta sequences derived from approximately 170 million T cells. Study-level points and caveats: Later analysis demonstrated an association between a missense DCLRE1C variant and TCR beta V- and J-gene trimming. Previously analyzed data showed that most TCR beta V segments were productive at a frequency of about 87% or about 30%.

PCR involved 60 Vbeta and 13 Jbeta primers. Profiled with immunoSEQ multiplex PCR; TCRdb holds only in-frame clones, not every one. The table has approximately 170,000 clones, 65% to 85% seen once; the top ten hold about 7.7%. Note on this clone: Antigen unknown.

This sequence was found in a woman aged 40-49 years in good health and CMV-seropositive. Input material: PBMCs.

Here the CDR3 reads CASSQVARAETQYF. In nucleotides, the CDR3 is TGTGCCAGCAGCCAGGTCGCCAGGGCCGAGACCCAGTACTTC. This chain joins TRBV5-6 and TRBJ2-5, with D tentatively TRBD1 (5 bases). The V gene's germline CDR1 is SGHDT and CDR2 YYEEEE. CDR3 length: 14 amino acids. The germline V and J ends were trimmed by 4 bases and 5 bases, with 15 bases remaining between them.